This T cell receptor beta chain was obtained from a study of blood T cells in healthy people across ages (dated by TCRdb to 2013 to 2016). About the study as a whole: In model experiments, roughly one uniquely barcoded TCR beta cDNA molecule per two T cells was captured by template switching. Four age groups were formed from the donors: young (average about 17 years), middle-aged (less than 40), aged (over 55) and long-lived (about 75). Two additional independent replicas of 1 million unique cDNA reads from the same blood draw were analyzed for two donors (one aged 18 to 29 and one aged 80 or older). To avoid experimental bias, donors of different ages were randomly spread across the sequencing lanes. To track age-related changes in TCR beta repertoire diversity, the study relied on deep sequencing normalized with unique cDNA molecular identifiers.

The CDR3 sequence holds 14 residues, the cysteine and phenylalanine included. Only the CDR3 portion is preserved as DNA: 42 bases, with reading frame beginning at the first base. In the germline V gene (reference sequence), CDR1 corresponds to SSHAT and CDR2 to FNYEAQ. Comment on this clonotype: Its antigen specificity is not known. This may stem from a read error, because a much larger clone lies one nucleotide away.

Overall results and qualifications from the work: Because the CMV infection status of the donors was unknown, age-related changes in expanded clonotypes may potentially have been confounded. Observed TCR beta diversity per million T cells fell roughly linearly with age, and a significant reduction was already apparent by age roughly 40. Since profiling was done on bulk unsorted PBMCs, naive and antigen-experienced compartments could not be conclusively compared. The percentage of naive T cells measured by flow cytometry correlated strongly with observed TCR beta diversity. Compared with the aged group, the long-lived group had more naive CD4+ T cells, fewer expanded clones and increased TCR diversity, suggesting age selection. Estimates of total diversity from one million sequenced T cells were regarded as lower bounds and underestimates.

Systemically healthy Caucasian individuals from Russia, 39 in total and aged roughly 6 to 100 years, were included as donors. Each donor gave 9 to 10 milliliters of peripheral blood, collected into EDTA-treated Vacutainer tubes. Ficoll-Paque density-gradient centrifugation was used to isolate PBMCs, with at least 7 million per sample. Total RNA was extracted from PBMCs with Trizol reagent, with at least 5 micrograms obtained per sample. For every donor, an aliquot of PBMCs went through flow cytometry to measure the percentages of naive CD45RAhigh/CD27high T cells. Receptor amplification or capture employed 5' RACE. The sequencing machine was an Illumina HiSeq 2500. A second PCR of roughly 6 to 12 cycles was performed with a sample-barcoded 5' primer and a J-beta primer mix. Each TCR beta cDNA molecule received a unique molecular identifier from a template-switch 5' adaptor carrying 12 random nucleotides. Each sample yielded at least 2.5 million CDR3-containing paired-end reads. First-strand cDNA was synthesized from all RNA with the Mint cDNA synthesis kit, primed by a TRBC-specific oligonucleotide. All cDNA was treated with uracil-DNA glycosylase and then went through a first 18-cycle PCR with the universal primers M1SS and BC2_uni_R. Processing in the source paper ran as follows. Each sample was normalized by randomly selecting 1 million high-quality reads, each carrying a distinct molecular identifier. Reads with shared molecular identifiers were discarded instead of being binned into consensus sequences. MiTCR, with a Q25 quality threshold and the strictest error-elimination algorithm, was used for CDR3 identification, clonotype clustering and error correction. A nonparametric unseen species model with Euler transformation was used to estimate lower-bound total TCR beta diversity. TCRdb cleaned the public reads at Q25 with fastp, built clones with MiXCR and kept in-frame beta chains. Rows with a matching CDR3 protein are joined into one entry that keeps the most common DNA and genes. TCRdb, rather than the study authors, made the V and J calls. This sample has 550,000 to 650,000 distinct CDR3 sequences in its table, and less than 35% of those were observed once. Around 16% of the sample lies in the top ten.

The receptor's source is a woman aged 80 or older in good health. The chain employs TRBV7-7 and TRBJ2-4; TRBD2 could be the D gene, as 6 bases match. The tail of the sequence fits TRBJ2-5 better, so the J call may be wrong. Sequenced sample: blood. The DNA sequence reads TGTGCCAGCAGCTTCCGGGGGAACCTAGAGACCCAGTACTTC. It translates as CASSFRGNLETQYF.